The 9 T cell receptor beta chains in this list originate from one sample, sequenced in a study of blood T cells in healthy people across ages (dated by TCRdb to about 2015). The method behind the library was 5' RACE. The sequencing machine was an Illumina HiSeq 2500. The second PCR ran for roughly 7 to 12 cycles and used a J-beta primer mix along with a sample-barcoded 5' primer. TCRdb reran the public reads through fastp at Q25 and MiXCR, keeping productive beta chains. Each entry merges the rows of one CDR3 protein and shows their most common DNA and genes. Within this sample are about 760,000 distinct CDR3 sequences, with just under 25% of them counted one time only. The top ten clonotypes cover around 9.2% of the sample. Another study also made use of these data, one on T cells of mothers and their children.

Material: blood. The receptors here all came from a boy aged 5-17 years in good health.

V gene TRBV6-6 combines with J gene TRBJ2-7, with D unresolved. Germline V gene data show CDR1 as MNHNY and CDR2 as SVGAGI (reference sequence). The CDR3 sequence is 13 residues long. Trimming took 3 bases from V and 3 from J, leaving 9 bases between them. The CDR3 nucleotides read TGTGCCAGCAGTTATATCCCGGGCTACGAGCAGTACTTC. Amino acids: CASSYIPGYEQYF.

The CDR3 sequence: CASRFQYGELFF. The CDR3 region has the DNA TGTGCCAGCAGATTTCAATATGGGGAGCTGTTTTTT. The chain carries TRBV28 and TRBJ2-2; no clear D gene. The V and J ends lost 6 bases and 8 bases respectively, with 10 bases between them. Germline CDR1 and CDR2: MDHEN and SYDVKM. The CDR3 extends over 12 amino acids. Variable domain in full (rest from reference TRBV28 and TRBJ2-2): DVKVTQSSRYLVKRTGEKVFLECVQDMDHENMFWYRQDPGLGLRLIYFSYDVKMKEKGDIPEGYSVSREKKERFSLILESASTNQTSMYLCASRFQYGELFFGEGSRLTVL.

V and J are TRBV15 and TRBJ2-2; no reliable D call. CDR3 length equals 14 residues. Germline lookup yields CDR1 LNHNV and CDR2 YYDKDF (reference sequence). V was clipped by 8 bases and J by 7 bases, with 17 bases between them. The CDR3 region has the DNA TGTGCCACCTCCTCGCGCTCTCCGGACGGGGAGCTGTTTTTT. Translated: CATSSRSPDGELFF.

J is TRBJ2-3 and V is TRBV12-3 or TRBV12-4, with D tentatively TRBD1 (6 bases). The CDR3 sequence is 16 residues long. V was cut by 4 bases and J by 0 bases, with 14 bases left in between. DNA for the CDR3: TGTGCCAGCAGTTCCGGGGACACTTCAAGCACAGATACGCAGTATTTT. Translation: CASSSGDTSSTDTQYF.

V gene TRBV28 combines with J gene TRBJ2-5; 8 bases are a match to TRBD2. The CDR3 is 15 residues long. The ends lost 6 bases at V and 2 bases at J; junction bases unmatched: 8. From germline, CDR1 is MDHEN and CDR2 SYDVKM. This CDR3 reads CASRKAGEGQETQYF. The CDR3, as DNA: TGTGCCAGCAGGAAAGCGGGAGAGGGACAAGAGACCCAGTACTTC.

J is TRBJ2-2 and V is TRBV12-3 or TRBV12-4, with 10 bases fitting TRBD1. This CDR3 has 13 residues. V was pared by 10 bases and J by 4 bases, with 3 bases of the junction left unmatched. In DNA, the CDR3 is TGTGCCAACGGACAGGGGGGCACCGGGGAGCTGTTTTTT. Residues: CANGQGGTGELFF.

This chain joins TRBV2 and TRBJ1-2, with D unclear. This CDR3 spans 14 amino acids. Germline lookup yields CDR1 SNHLY and CDR2 FYNNEI. Trimming cost V 3 bases and J 7 bases, with 15 bases left between them. The CDR3 reads CASSDIRTFSGYTF. In DNA, the CDR3 is TGTGCCAGCAGTGACATACGGACGTTTAGTGGCTACACCTTC.

This chain links TRBV4-1 with TRBJ2-1, with 8 bases matching TRBD1. The DNA end favors TRBJ2-7, so the J call may be wrong. The germline gives CDR1 MGHRA, CDR2 YSYEKL. The length of the CDR3 is 14 residues. The CDR3 bases are TGCGCCAGCAGCACGCGACAGGGGACCGACGAGCAGTACTTC. Its protein is CASSTRQGTDEQYF.

This clonotype occurred once. J is TRBJ1-4 and V is TRBV3-1, with TRBD1 identical over 10 bases. Unmatched junction bases numbered 4, after V lost 7 bases and J lost 8 bases. Germline CDR1 reads LGHDT; CDR2 reads YNNKEL (reference sequence). The CDR3 consists of 13 residues. The CDR3 nucleotides read TGTGCCAGCACAGACAGGGGGCCCGAAAAACTGTTTTTT. Protein product: CASTDRGPEKLFF.